The 8 T cell receptor beta chains below were found in one sample sequenced in a study of blood T cell dynamics during melanoma immunotherapy. Profiling relied on immunoSEQ multiplex PCR, and the TCRdb table lists in-frame clones only, not all of them. Among 8,500 to 10,000 clones, 65% to 90% were seen once, and the ten largest hold roughly 10%. Time point denoted: pre-treatment baseline. The sequencing used blood, collected from a patient treated with checkpoint blockade. Source of these receptors: a human donor with melanoma.

This chain connects TRBV6-5 to TRBJ2-1; the D gene could be TRBD1 or TRBD2 (5 bases each). Germline CDR1 reads MNHEY; CDR2 reads SVGAGI. The CDR3 has 14 residues. Trimming removed 4 bases at V and 8 bases at J, with 15 bases between. The CDR3 region is CASSSGWGRDEQFF. The CDR3 DNA reads TGTGCCAGCAGTTCTGGGTGGGGACGCGATGAGCAGTTCTTC.

The J gene is TRBJ2-7, the V gene TRBV7-9; 9 bases align to TRBD1. There are 11 residues in the CDR3. Germline CDR1 SEHNR, CDR2 FQNEAQ (reference sequence). Unmatched junction bases numbered 1, after V lost 4 bases and J lost 9 bases. CDR3 region: CASSSGQGQYF. The CDR3 region has the DNA TGTGCCAGCAGCTCGGGACAGGGGCAGTACTTC.

CDR3 bases: TGTGCCAGCAGCTCCCTGGACAACTCCTACGAGCAGTACTTC. Protein: CASSSLDNSYEQYF. The chain recombines TRBV7-3 with TRBJ2-7; D possibly corresponds to TRBD1 (5 bases). Per germline, CDR1 SGHTA and CDR2 FQGTGA. The CDR3 covers 14 residues. Trimming removed 4 bases at V and 0 bases at J, with 10 bases between.

The J gene is TRBJ1-5, the V gene TRBV18; 9 bases are a match to TRBD1. V lost 5 bases, J lost 7 bases, and 3 bases stayed unmatched. The germline CDR1 and CDR2 sequences are KGHSH and LQKENI. The CDR3 has 13 amino acids. The CDR3 nucleotides read TGTGCCAGCTCAACGGACAGGGGCCAGCCCCAGCATTTT. The encoded protein is CASSTDRGQPQHF.

The genes are TRBV5-8 and TRBJ2-7, with D possibly matching TRBD1 (5 bases). Germline lookup yields CDR1 SGHTS and CDR2 YDEGEE. This CDR3 spans 15 amino acids. Trimming pared 2 bases from V and 4 bases from J, leaving 16 bases between. The CDR3 protein is CASSFHRPSKYEQYF. DNA of the CDR3: TGTGCCAGCAGCTTTCACAGGCCTTCAAAATACGAGCAGTACTTC.

The chain couples TRBV7-9 to TRBJ2-2; D is perhaps TRBD1 or TRBD2 (6 bases each). This CDR3 region has 16 residues. V shed 5 bases and J shed 1 base, with 14 bases lying between them. CDR1 and CDR2 from the germline V gene are SEHNR and FQNEAQ (reference sequence). CDR3 amino acids: CASSGGPGRNTGELFF. CDR3 sequence (DNA): TGTGCCAGCAGCGGGGGGCCGGGAAGGAACACCGGGGAGCTGTTTTTT.

This chain connects TRBV30 to TRBJ2-2; D may be TRBD2 (6 bases). CDR1 is GTSNPN and CDR2 is SVGIG in the germline V gene (reference sequence). The CDR3 has 17 residues. V lost 3 bases and J 3 bases, leaving 20 bases between the germline ends. DNA of the CDR3: TGTGCCTGGAGGGATCGGTTCGGGACTTGGGACACCGGGGAGCTGTTTTTT. Its protein product is CAWRDRFGTWDTGELFF. Combining the CDR3 with reference TRBV30 and TRBJ2-2 gives the whole variable domain SQTIHQWPATLVQPVGSPLSLECTVEGTSNPNLYWYRQAAGRGLQLLFYSVGIGQISSEVPQNLSASRPQDRQFILSSKKLLLSDSGFYLCAWRDRFGTWDTGELFFGEGSRLTVL.

This clone was detected only a few times. The chain's CDR3 is CASNTGTGYTEAFF. In nucleotides, the CDR3 is TGTGCCAGTAACACCGGGACAGGATACACTGAAGCTTTCTTT. The V call is TRBV19, the J call TRBJ1-1, with 8 nucleotides matching TRBD1. The CDR3 covers 14 residues. Germline loops: CDR1 LNHDA, CDR2 SQIVND (reference sequence). V shed 7 bases and J 3 bases; nucleotides not matched to a gene: 7.